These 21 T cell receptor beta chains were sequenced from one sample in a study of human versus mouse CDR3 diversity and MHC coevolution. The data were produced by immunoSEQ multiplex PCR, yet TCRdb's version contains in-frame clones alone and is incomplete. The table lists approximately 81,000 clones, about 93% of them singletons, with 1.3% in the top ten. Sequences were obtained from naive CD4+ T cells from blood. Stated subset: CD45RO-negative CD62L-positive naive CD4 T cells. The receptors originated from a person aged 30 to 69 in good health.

As DNA, the CDR3 is TGTGCCAGCAGTGGTTACATCGGGACAGCGAACACCGGGGAGCTGTTTTTT. It encodes CASSGYIGTANTGELFF. The chain joins TRBV6-1 to TRBJ2-2; 7 bases agree with TRBD1. This CDR3 is built from 17 residues. Germline V gene data show CDR1 as MNHNS and CDR2 as SASEGT. V trimming: 4 bases; J trimming: 0 bases; junction bases outside the gene matches: 8.

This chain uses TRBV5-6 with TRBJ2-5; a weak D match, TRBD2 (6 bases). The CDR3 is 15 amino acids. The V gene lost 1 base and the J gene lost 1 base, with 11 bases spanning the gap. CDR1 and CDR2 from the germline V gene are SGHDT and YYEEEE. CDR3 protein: CASSLRRGLQETQYF. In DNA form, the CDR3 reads TGTGCCAGCAGCTTGAGGAGGGGTCTCCAAGAGACCCAGTACTTC.

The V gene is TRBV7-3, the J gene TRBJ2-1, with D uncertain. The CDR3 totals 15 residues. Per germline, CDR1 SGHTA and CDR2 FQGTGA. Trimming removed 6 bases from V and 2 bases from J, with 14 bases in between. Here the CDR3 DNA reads TGTGCCAGCAGTCCGGTCCAGGCGACCTACAATGAGCAGTTCTTC. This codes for CASSPVQATYNEQFF.

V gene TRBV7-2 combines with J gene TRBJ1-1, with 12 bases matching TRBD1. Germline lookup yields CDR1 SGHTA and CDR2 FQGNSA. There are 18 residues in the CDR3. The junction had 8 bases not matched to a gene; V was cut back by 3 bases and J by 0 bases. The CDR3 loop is CASSFSGQGARMNTEAFF. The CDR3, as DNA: TGTGCCAGCAGCTTCTCGGGACAGGGGGCCAGAATGAACACTGAAGCTTTCTTT.

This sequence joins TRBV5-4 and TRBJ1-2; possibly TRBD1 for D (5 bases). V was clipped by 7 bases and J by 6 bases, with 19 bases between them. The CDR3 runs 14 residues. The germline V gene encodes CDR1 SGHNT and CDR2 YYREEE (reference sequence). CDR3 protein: CASVTPGRVDGYTF. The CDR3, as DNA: TGTGCCAGCGTCACGCCAGGGCGCGTGGATGGCTACACCTTC.

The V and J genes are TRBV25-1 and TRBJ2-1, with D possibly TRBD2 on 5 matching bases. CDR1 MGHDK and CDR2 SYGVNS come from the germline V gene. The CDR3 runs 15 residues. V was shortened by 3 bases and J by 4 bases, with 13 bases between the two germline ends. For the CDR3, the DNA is TGTGCCAGCAGTGAGTGGAGGATTGCTTACAATGAGCAGTTCTTC. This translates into CASSEWRIAYNEQFF.

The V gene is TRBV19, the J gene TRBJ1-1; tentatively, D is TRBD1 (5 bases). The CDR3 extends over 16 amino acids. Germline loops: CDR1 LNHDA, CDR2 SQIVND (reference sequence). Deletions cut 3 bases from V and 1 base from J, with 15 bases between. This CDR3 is CASSIRQPGRNTEAFF. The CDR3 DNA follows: TGTGCCAGTAGTATTCGACAGCCCGGGAGGAACACTGAAGCTTTCTTT.

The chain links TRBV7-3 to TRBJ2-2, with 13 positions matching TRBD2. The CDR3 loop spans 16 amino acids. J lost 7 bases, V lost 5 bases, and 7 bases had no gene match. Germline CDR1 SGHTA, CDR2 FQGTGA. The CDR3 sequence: CASSPLAGGPGGELFF. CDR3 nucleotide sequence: TGTGCCAGCAGCCCACTAGCGGGGGGGCCCGGCGGGGAGCTGTTTTTT.

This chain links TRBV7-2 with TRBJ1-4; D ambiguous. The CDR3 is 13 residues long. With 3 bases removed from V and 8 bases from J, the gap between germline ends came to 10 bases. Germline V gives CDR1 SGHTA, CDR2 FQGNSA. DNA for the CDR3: TGTGCCAGCAGCTTTGGAGGGTGGGAAAAACTGTTTTTT. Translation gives CASSFGGWEKLFF. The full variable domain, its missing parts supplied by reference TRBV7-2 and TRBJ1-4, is GAGVSQSPSNKVTEKGKDVELRCDPISGHTALYWYRQSLGQGLEFLIYFQGNSAPDKSGLPSDRFSAERTGGSVSTLTIQRTQQEDSAVYLCASSFGGWEKLFFGSGTQLSVL.

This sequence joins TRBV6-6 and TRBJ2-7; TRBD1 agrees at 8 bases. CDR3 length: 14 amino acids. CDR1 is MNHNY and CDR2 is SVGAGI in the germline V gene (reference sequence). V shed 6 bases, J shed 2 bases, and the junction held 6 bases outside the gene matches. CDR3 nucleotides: TGTGCCAGCAGCCACCCGACAGGGGCCTACGAGCAGTACTTC. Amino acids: CASSHPTGAYEQYF.

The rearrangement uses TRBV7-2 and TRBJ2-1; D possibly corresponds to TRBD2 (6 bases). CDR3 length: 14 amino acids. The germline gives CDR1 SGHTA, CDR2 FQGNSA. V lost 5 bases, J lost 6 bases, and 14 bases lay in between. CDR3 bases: TGTGCCAGCAGCCCGGGACTGCGTTTCAATGAGCAGTTCTTC. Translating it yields CASSPGLRFNEQFF.

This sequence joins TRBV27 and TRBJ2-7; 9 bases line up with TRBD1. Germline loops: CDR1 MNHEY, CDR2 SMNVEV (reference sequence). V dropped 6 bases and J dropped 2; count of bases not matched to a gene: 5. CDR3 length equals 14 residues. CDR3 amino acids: CASRSGTGTYEQYF. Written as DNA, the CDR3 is TGTGCCAGCAGGTCCGGGACAGGGACCTACGAGCAGTACTTC.

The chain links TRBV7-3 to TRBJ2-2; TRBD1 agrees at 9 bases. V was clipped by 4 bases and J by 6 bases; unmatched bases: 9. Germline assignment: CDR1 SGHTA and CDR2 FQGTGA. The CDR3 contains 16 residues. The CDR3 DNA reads TGTGCCAGCAGCTCCCGACAGGGGGGGGCCGCCGGGGAGCTGTTTTTT. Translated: CASSSRQGGAAGELFF.

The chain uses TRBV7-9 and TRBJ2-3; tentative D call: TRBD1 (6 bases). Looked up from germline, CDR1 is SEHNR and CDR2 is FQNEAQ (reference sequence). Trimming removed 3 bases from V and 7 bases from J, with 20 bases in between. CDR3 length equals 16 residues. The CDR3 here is CASSFIPGTPRHTQYF. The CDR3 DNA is TGTGCCAGCAGCTTCATACCCGGGACACCAAGACATACGCAGTATTTT.

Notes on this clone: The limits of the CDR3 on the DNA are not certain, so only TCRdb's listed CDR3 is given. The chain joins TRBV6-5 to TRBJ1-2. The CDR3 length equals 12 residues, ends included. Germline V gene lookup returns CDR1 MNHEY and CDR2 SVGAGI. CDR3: CASSSGGYGYTF.

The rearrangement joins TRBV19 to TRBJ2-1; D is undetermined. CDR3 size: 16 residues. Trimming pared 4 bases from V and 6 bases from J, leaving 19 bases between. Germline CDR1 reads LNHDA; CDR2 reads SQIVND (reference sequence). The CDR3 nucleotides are TGTGCCAGTAGTAGACAACACGGCCTGTTGAGCAATGAGCAGTTCTTC. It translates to CASSRQHGLLSNEQFF.

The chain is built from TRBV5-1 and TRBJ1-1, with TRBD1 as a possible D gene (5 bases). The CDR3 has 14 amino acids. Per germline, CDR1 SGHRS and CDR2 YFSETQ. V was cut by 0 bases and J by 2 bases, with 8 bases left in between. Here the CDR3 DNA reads TGCGCCAGCAGCTTGGGGGGCGTAAACACTGAAGCTTTCTTT. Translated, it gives CASSLGGVNTEAFF.

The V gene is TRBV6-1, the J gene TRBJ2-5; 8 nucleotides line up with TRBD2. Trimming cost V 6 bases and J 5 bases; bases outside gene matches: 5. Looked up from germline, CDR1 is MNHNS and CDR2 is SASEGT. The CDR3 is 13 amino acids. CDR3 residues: CASRAGVGETQYF. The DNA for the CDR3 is TGTGCCAGCAGAGCGGGAGTTGGGGAGACCCAGTACTTC.

The CDR3 loop is CASSSSLVNTEAFF. CDR3 coding DNA: TGTGCCAGCAGTTCGAGTCTTGTGAACACTGAAGCTTTCTTT. This chain links TRBV27 with TRBJ1-1, with no clear D. This CDR3 has 14 residues. Trimming cost V 4 bases and J 0 bases, with 9 bases left between them. Germline CDR1 MNHEY, CDR2 SMNVEV (reference sequence).

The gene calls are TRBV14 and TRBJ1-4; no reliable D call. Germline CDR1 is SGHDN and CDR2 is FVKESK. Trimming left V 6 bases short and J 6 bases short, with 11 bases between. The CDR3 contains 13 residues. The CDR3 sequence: CASRDGSHEKLFF. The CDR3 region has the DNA TGTGCCAGCAGAGACGGGAGTCATGAAAAACTGTTTTTT.

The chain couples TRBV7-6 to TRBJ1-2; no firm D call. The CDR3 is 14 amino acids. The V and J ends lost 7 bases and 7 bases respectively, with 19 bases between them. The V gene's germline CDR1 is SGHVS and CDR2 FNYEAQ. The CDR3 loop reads CASTPLEVFGGYTF. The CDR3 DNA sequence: TGTGCCAGCACCCCTCTCGAGGTATTCGGTGGCTACACCTTC.